The rows below give T cell receptor beta chains drawn from one sample of a study of graft-versus-host responses after intestinal transplantation. The data were produced by immunoSEQ multiplex PCR, yet TCRdb's version contains in-frame clones alone and is incomplete. The sample records roughly 97,000 clones, 91% being singletons. For these receptors, no antigen is known. The sequencing here drew on unstimulated CD4+ T cells sorted from spleen or lymph node cells, taken before transplant. Receptor source: a human donor who was the organ donor for an intestinal transplant. The CDR3 runs from the conserved cysteine through the conserved F or W. Fields, in order: clone size, D gene, J gene, V gene, CDR3 protein, CDR3 DNA. A D gene is named only where the DNA matches it firmly. Where a row states a size, it is once, few, many or the class of an expanded clone; other rows omit it.

clone size: once; D gene: -; J gene: TRBJ2-7; V gene: TRBV7-2; CDR3 protein: CASSLDRRGEQYF; CDR3 DNA: TGTGCCAGCAGCTTAGACAGGAGGGGCGAGCAGTACTTC
clone size: -; D gene: -; J gene: TRBJ2-7; V gene: TRBV11-2; CDR3 protein: CASSLGEGGYEQYF; CDR3 DNA: TGTGCCAGCAGCTTAGGGGAGGGGGGGTACGAGCAGTACTTC
clone size: once; D gene: TRBD2; J gene: TRBJ2-5; V gene: TRBV4-1; CDR3 protein: CASSQPGRAQRPGGETQYF; CDR3 DNA: TGCGCCAGCAGCCAACCCGGCAGGGCCCAACGACCCGGGGGGGAGACCCAGTACTTC
clone size: -; D gene: -; J gene: TRBJ2-5; V gene: TRBV7-7; CDR3 protein: CASSLGAARETQYF; CDR3 DNA: TGTGCTAGCAGCTTGGGAGCAGCACGAGAGACCCAGTACTTC
clone size: -; D gene: -; J gene: TRBJ2-3; V gene: TRBV10-1; CDR3 protein: CASSESWVGHGTDTQYF; CDR3 DNA: TGCGCCAGCAGTGAGTCGTGGGTGGGCCACGGCACAGATACGCAGTATTTT
clone size: -; D gene: -; J gene: TRBJ1-1; V gene: TRBV9; CDR3 protein: CASSQGMNTEAFF; CDR3 DNA: TGTGCCAGCAGCCAGGGGATGAACACTGAAGCTTTCTTT
clone size: -; D gene: -; J gene: TRBJ1-1; V gene: TRBV5-1; CDR3 protein: CASSLASADLNTEAFF; CDR3 DNA: TGCGCCAGCAGCTTGGCTAGCGCAGACCTTAACACTGAAGCTTTCTTT
clone size: -; D gene: -; J gene: TRBJ1-2; V gene: TRBV5-1; CDR3 protein: CASSWGGDEGYGYTF; CDR3 DNA: TGCGCCAGCAGCTGGGGAGGGGATGAGGGCTATGGCTACACCTTC
clone size: -; D gene: TRBD1; J gene: TRBJ1-2; V gene: TRBV7-9; CDR3 protein: CASSLVRQGYYGYTF; CDR3 DNA: TGTGCCAGCAGCTTAGTCCGACAGGGGTACTATGGCTACACCTTC
clone size: once; D gene: -; J gene: TRBJ1-5; V gene: TRBV4-2; CDR3 protein: CASSQDGTRNQPQHF; CDR3 DNA: TGTGCCAGCAGCCAAGATGGGACAAGAAATCAGCCCCAGCATTTT
clone size: once; D gene: -; J gene: TRBJ2-5; V gene: TRBV18; CDR3 protein: CASSRDYQETQYF; CDR3 DNA: TGTGCCAGCTCACGGGACTACCAAGAGACCCAGTACTTC
clone size: -; D gene: -; J gene: TRBJ2-7; V gene: TRBV27; CDR3 protein: CASSLVQGSFYEQYF; CDR3 DNA: TGTGCCAGCAGTTTGGTCCAGGGAAGCTTCTACGAGCAGTACTTC
clone size: -; D gene: TRBD1; J gene: TRBJ1-1; V gene: TRBV29-1; CDR3 protein: CSGHRTGTTEAFF; CDR3 DNA: TGCAGCGGCCACCGGACAGGAACAACTGAAGCTTTCTTT
clone size: -; D gene: -; J gene: TRBJ1-6; V gene: TRBV11-2; CDR3 protein: CASSFGGGGLPLHF; CDR3 DNA: TGTGCCAGCAGCTTCGGGGGGGGCGGTTTACCCCTCCACTTT
clone size: -; D gene: -; J gene: TRBJ1-6; V gene: TRBV4-3; CDR3 protein: CASSQERLWTPLHF; CDR3 DNA: TGCGCCAGCAGCCAAGAGCGGCTTTGGACACCCCTCCACTTT
clone size: once; D gene: TRBD1; J gene: TRBJ2-5; V gene: TRBV7-2; CDR3 protein: CASSFSGTGGRETQYF; CDR3 DNA: TGTGCCAGCAGCTTTTCCGGGACAGGGGGCCGAGAGACCCAGTACTTC
clone size: once; D gene: -; J gene: TRBJ2-3; V gene: TRBV5-6; CDR3 protein: CASSLVGTSTDTQYF; CDR3 DNA: TGTGCCAGCAGCTTGGTCGGTACTAGCACAGATACGCAGTATTTT
clone size: -; D gene: -; J gene: TRBJ1-1; V gene: TRBV2; CDR3 protein: CASRNPPENTEAFF; CDR3 DNA: TGTGCCAGCCGAAACCCACCAGAGAACACTGAAGCTTTCTTT
clone size: -; D gene: -; J gene: TRBJ2-7; V gene: TRBV7-2; CDR3 protein: CASSEFGGLSYEQYF; CDR3 DNA: TGTGCCAGCAGCGAGTTCGGCGGCCTCTCCTACGAGCAGTACTTC
clone size: -; D gene: -; J gene: TRBJ2-1; V gene: TRBV5-1; CDR3 protein: CASSRGAPPSSYNEQFF; CDR3 DNA: TGCGCCAGCAGCCGTGGTGCCCCCCCCAGCTCCTACAATGAGCAGTTCTTC
clone size: -; D gene: -; J gene: TRBJ1-6; V gene: TRBV9; CDR3 protein: CASSVGTAKNSPLHF; CDR3 DNA: TGTGCCAGCAGCGTAGGGACAGCGAAGAATTCACCCCTCCACTTT
clone size: -; D gene: -; J gene: TRBJ1-2; V gene: TRBV5-6; CDR3 protein: CASSLGPVLNYGYTF; CDR3 DNA: TGTGCCAGCAGCTTGGGCCCAGTTCTTAACTATGGCTACACCTTC
clone size: -; D gene: TRBD2; J gene: TRBJ2-1; V gene: TRBV4-2; CDR3 protein: CASSSVLAGVTNEQFF; CDR3 DNA: TGTGCCAGCAGCTCAGTCCTAGCGGGGGTTACCAATGAGCAGTTCTTC
clone size: -; D gene: -; J gene: TRBJ1-3; V gene: TRBV7-2; CDR3 protein: CASSFPSGLSGNTIYF; CDR3 DNA: TGTGCCAGCAGCTTCCCCTCAGGTCTCTCTGGAAACACCATATATTTT
clone size: -; D gene: -; J gene: TRBJ2-5; V gene: TRBV5-1; CDR3 protein: CASSGGQETQYF; CDR3 DNA: TGCGCCAGCAGCGGGGGGCAAGAGACCCAGTACTTC
clone size: -; D gene: -; J gene: TRBJ2-5; V gene: TRBV7-3; CDR3 protein: CASSLDLSGTQYF; CDR3 DNA: TGTGCCAGCAGCCTCGACTTGAGTGGGACCCAGTACTTC
clone size: few; D gene: TRBD1; J gene: TRBJ1-1; V gene: TRBV13; CDR3 protein: CASSPRQGVTEAFF; CDR3 DNA: TGTGCCAGCAGCCCTAGACAGGGGGTCACTGAAGCTTTCTTT
clone size: -; D gene: TRBD2; J gene: TRBJ2-5; V gene: TRBV13; CDR3 protein: CASSLHGLAQETQYF; CDR3 DNA: TGTGCCAGCAGCTTACACGGACTAGCCCAAGAGACCCAGTACTTC
clone size: few; D gene: -; J gene: TRBJ1-5; V gene: TRBV28; CDR3 protein: CASNPREGIGQPQHF; CDR3 DNA: TGTGCCAGCAACCCCAGGGAGGGGATAGGTCAGCCCCAGCATTTT
clone size: -; D gene: TRBD1; J gene: TRBJ1-6; V gene: TRBV19; CDR3 protein: CASSRTGRGSPLHF; CDR3 DNA: TGTGCCAGTAGTCGGACAGGGAGAGGTTCACCCCTCCACTTT
clone size: -; D gene: TRBD2; J gene: TRBJ2-3; V gene: TRBV4-1; CDR3 protein: CASSQAPAGGQGTQYF; CDR3 DNA: TGCGCCAGCAGCCAAGCTCCGGCGGGGGGGCAGGGTACGCAGTATTTT
clone size: few; D gene: -; J gene: TRBJ1-4; V gene: TRBV5-4; CDR3 protein: CASSLARGTNEKLFF; CDR3 DNA: TGTGCCAGCAGCTTAGCCAGGGGAACTAATGAAAAACTGTTTTTT
clone size: -; D gene: -; J gene: TRBJ2-3; V gene: TRBV7-2; CDR3 protein: CASSADSSTQYF; CDR3 DNA: TGTGCCAGCAGCGCCGATAGCAGTACGCAGTATTTT
clone size: -; D gene: TRBD1; J gene: TRBJ1-3; V gene: TRBV4-2; CDR3 protein: CASSQHLGQGRADTIYF; CDR3 DNA: TGTGCCAGCAGCCAGCATTTGGGACAGGGGAGGGCAGACACCATATATTTT
clone size: -; D gene: TRBD1; J gene: TRBJ2-7; V gene: TRBV28; CDR3 protein: CASSLGTGSYEQYF; CDR3 DNA: TGTGCCAGCAGTTTAGGGACAGGCTCCTACGAGCAGTACTTC
clone size: few; D gene: -; J gene: TRBJ2-6; V gene: TRBV19; CDR3 protein: CASVDRSPGANVLTF; CDR3 DNA: TGTGCCAGTGTTGACAGGTCACCCGGGGCCAACGTCCTGACTTTC
clone size: few; D gene: -; J gene: TRBJ1-2; V gene: TRBV9; CDR3 protein: CASSVAGGGAPYGYTF; CDR3 DNA: TGTGCCAGCAGCGTAGCGGGCGGGGGGGCGCCCTATGGCTACACCTTC
clone size: -; D gene: -; J gene: TRBJ2-7; V gene: TRBV28; CDR3 protein: CASSRSGDSYEQYF; CDR3 DNA: TGTGCCAGCAGTCGATCGGGAGACTCCTACGAGCAGTACTTC
clone size: -; D gene: -; J gene: TRBJ1-4; V gene: TRBV6-5; CDR3 protein: CASRRQGLREKLFF; CDR3 DNA: TGTGCCAGCAGACGCCAGGGGTTACGCGAAAAACTGTTTTTT
clone size: -; D gene: -; J gene: TRBJ1-1; V gene: TRBV7-3; CDR3 protein: CASSLEGGRGTEAFF; CDR3 DNA: TGTGCCAGCAGCTTAGAGGGGGGGCGAGGCACTGAAGCTTTCTTT
clone size: -; D gene: TRBD1; J gene: TRBJ1-1; V gene: TRBV7-8; CDR3 protein: CASSRPGTGDSGTEAFF; CDR3 DNA: TGTGCCAGCAGCCGTCCCGGGACAGGGGACTCGGGCACTGAAGCTTTCTTT
clone size: -; D gene: -; J gene: TRBJ2-2; V gene: TRBV5-1; CDR3 protein: CASSLTGNTGELFF; CDR3 DNA: TGCGCCAGCAGCTTGACAGGGAACACCGGGGAGCTGTTTTTT
clone size: few; D gene: -; J gene: TRBJ2-3; V gene: TRBV5-1; CDR3 protein: CASSLGGGTDTQYF; CDR3 DNA: TGCGCCAGCAGCTTGGGGGGGGGCACAGATACGCAGTATTTT
clone size: once; D gene: -; J gene: TRBJ2-7; V gene: TRBV6-1; CDR3 protein: CASSRASGSGYEQYF; CDR3 DNA: TGTGCCAGCAGTAGAGCTTCAGGGTCCGGGTACGAGCAGTACTTC
clone size: -; D gene: TRBD1; J gene: TRBJ1-2; V gene: TRBV18; CDR3 protein: CASSLRTGAYGYTF; CDR3 DNA: TGTGCCAGCTCACTTAGGACAGGGGCGTATGGCTACACCTTC
clone size: -; D gene: TRBD1; J gene: TRBJ1-5; V gene: TRBV6-4; CDR3 protein: CASSDAPGGDSNQPQHF; CDR3 DNA: TGTGCCAGCAGTGACGCCCCAGGGGGAGATAGCAATCAGCCCCAGCATTTT
clone size: -; D gene: TRBD2; J gene: TRBJ2-2; V gene: TRBV10-3; CDR3 protein: CAISESLAGGPGELFF; CDR3 DNA: TGTGCCATCAGTGAGTCCCTTGCGGGGGGGCCCGGGGAGCTGTTTTTT
clone size: once; D gene: -; J gene: TRBJ2-2; V gene: TRBV27; CDR3 protein: CASSNRRMGTGELFF; CDR3 DNA: TGTGCCAGCAGTAACAGGCGTATGGGCACCGGGGAGCTGTTTTTT
clone size: -; D gene: -; J gene: TRBJ1-2; V gene: TRBV7-2; CDR3 protein: CASSLDKNYGYTF; CDR3 DNA: TGTGCCAGCAGCTTAGACAAAAACTATGGCTACACCTTC
clone size: -; D gene: -; J gene: TRBJ2-7; V gene: TRBV28; CDR3 protein: CASNPDSGTYEQYF; CDR3 DNA: TGTGCCAGCAATCCGGACAGCGGAACCTACGAGCAGTACTTC
clone size: -; D gene: -; J gene: TRBJ1-5; V gene: TRBV28; CDR3 protein: CASSPLTGGRQPQHF; CDR3 DNA: TGTGCCAGCAGCCCCCTAACCGGGGGGAGGCAGCCCCAGCATTTT
clone size: -; D gene: -; J gene: TRBJ2-6; V gene: TRBV12-5; CDR3 protein: CARVFGGNTYSGANVLTF; CDR3 DNA: TGTGCTAGAGTTTTCGGAGGGAATACTTACTCTGGGGCCAACGTCCTGACTTTC
clone size: -; D gene: TRBD1; J gene: TRBJ1-4; V gene: TRBV4-1; CDR3 protein: CASSQVGDRFSEKLFF; CDR3 DNA: TGCGCCAGCAGCCAAGTAGGGGACAGGTTTAGTGAAAAACTGTTTTTT
clone size: -; D gene: TRBD2; J gene: TRBJ2-1; V gene: TRBV6-1; CDR3 protein: CASGLAPLSYNEQFF; CDR3 DNA: TGTGCCAGCGGACTAGCTCCGTTGAGCTACAATGAGCAGTTCTTC
clone size: -; D gene: -; J gene: TRBJ1-3; V gene: TRBV28; CDR3 protein: CASRGSGNTIYF; CDR3 DNA: TGTGCCAGCCGGGGGAGTGGAAACACCATATATTTT